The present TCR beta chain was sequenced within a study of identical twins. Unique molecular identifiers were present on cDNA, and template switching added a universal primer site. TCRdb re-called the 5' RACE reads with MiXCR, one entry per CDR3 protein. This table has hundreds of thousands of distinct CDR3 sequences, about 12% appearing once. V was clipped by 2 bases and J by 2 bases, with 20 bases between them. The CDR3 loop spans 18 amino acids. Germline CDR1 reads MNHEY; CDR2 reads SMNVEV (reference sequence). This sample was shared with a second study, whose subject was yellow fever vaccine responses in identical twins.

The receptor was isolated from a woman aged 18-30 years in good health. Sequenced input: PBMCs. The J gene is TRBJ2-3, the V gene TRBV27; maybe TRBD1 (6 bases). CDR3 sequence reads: CASSLRPLTGRPTDTQYF. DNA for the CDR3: TGTGCCAGCAGTTTAAGGCCCCTGACAGGTCGTCCCACAGATACGCAGTATTTT.